The next 22 T cell receptor beta chains were all read from a single sample in a study of CD8 T cells in Susac syndrome. RNA, at about 0.45 to 1 ug, was reverse transcribed with random hexamers. TCRdb reprocessed the immunoSEQ multiplex PCR reads with MiXCR, giving one entry per CDR3 protein. The sample lists roughly 190,000 distinct CDR3 sequences, nearly 97% occurring once. The sample comprised CD4+ T cells from PBMCs. Receptors originate from a human donor with Susac syndrome.

J is TRBJ2-3 and V is TRBV3-1, with a tentative D call TRBD1 (6 bases). The CDR3 consists of 14 residues. Per the germline V gene, CDR1 is LGHDT and CDR2 is YNNKEL (reference sequence). V lost 4 bases and J 2 bases, leaving 10 bases between the germline ends. The CDR3 reads CASSLRTVTDTQYF. The CDR3 nucleotides read TGTGCCAGCAGCCTGCGGACAGTCACAGATACGCAGTATTTT.

This chain links TRBV29-1 with TRBJ1-1; no definite D call. Germline V gene sequence: CDR1 SQVTM, CDR2 ANQGSEA. The CDR3 extends over 13 amino acids. Between the trimmed V and J ends, which lost 2 bases and 3 bases, there was a span of 10 bases. The CDR3 loop is CSVESYGDTEAFF. In DNA, the CDR3 is TGCAGCGTTGAATCTTATGGGGACACTGAAGCTTTCTTT.

This clonotype was counted once. The chain uses TRBV29-1 and TRBJ2-1; 7 bases line up with TRBD2. Germline CDR1 is SQVTM and CDR2 is ANQGSEA. V shed 7 bases and J 7 bases; nucleotides not matched to a gene: 13. This CDR3 contains 14 residues. The CDR3 protein is CSALLALIPNEQFF. The CDR3 DNA reads TGCAGCGCCCTACTAGCGCTGATTCCGAATGAGCAGTTCTTC.

The gene calls are TRBV5-4 and TRBJ2-5, with TRBD2 identical over 15 bases. The junction had 8 bases not matched to a gene; V was cut back by 4 bases and J by 1 base. Germline V gene sequence: CDR1 SGHNT, CDR2 YYREEE (reference sequence). The CDR3 has 18 amino acids. This CDR3 is CASSPGGTSGGLQETQYF. In DNA, the CDR3 is TGTGCCAGCAGCCCTGGAGGGACTAGCGGGGGGCTCCAAGAGACCCAGTACTTC.

The chain employs TRBV28 and TRBJ1-5, with D unclear. V lost 5 bases and J lost 4, with 15 bases in between. Germline V gene sequence: CDR1 MDHEN, CDR2 SYDVKM. This CDR3 has 15 amino acids. Here the CDR3 reads CASSTHSPENQPQHF. The CDR3 DNA is TGTGCCAGCAGTACCCATTCACCGGAGAATCAGCCCCAGCATTTT.

The chain joins TRBV7-2 to TRBJ2-1; D gene uncertain. V was shortened by 0 bases and J by 11 bases, with 11 bases between the two germline ends. Germline values: CDR1 SGHTA, CDR2 FQGNSA. The CDR3 contains 13 residues. CDR3 bases: TGTGCCAGCAGCTTAGCACCCGCCGGCAAGCAGTTCTTC. Its protein is CASSLAPAGKQFF.

The V gene is TRBV11-3, the J gene TRBJ2-1; D might be TRBD1 or TRBD2, each matching 5 bases. The CDR3 loop spans 17 amino acids. The V end lost 3 bases, the J end lost 2 bases, and 17 bases lay between the germline ends. Germline values: CDR1 SGHNT, CDR2 YENEEA. The CDR3 spells CASSLNFGASPYNEQFF. DNA of the CDR3: TGTGCCAGCAGCTTGAATTTCGGGGCTAGCCCCTACAATGAGCAGTTCTTC.

The gene calls are TRBV18 and TRBJ1-1, with a possible D match to TRBD1 (5 bases). Deletions cut 2 bases from V and 6 bases from J, with 10 bases between. CDR3 length: 13 amino acids. Per the germline V gene, CDR1 is KGHSH and CDR2 is LQKENI. The CDR3 here is CASSPSRDSEAFF. The CDR3, as DNA: TGTGCCAGCTCACCATCCAGGGACTCTGAAGCTTTCTTT.

The V gene is TRBV11-1, the J gene TRBJ1-5; D might be TRBD1 (5 bases). The length of the CDR3 is 13 residues. Germline CDR1 and CDR2: SGHAT and FQDESV (reference sequence). V shed 5 bases and J shed 7 bases, with 12 bases lying between them. CDR3 residues: CASSAGTEQPQHF. CDR3 coding DNA: TGTGCCAGCAGCGCAGGGACGGAACAGCCCCAGCATTTT.

The gene calls are TRBV6-4 and TRBJ2-2; the D gene is possibly TRBD2 (5 bases). This CDR3 spans 16 amino acids. Trimming took 0 bases from V and 7 from J, leaving 15 bases between them. Germline V gene sequence: CDR1 MRHNA, CDR2 SNTAGT. The CDR3 here is CASSDSVRGSGGELFF. CDR3 DNA: TGTGCCAGCAGTGACTCCGTCCGGGGTTCAGGCGGGGAGCTGTTTTTT.

This clonotype was seen only a few times. The junction differs from germline at one of its ends, possibly a read error. The chain couples TRBV5-1 to TRBJ1-6, with TRBD1 identical over 9 bases. Germline V gene lookup returns CDR1 SGHRS and CDR2 YFSETQ. The CDR3 totals 14 residues. The CDR3 nucleotides read TGTGCCAGCAGTTCGGGACAGGGCGATTCACCCCTCCACTTT. Translation gives CASSSGQGDSPLHF.

This rearrangement joins TRBV5-1 to TRBJ1-6; a possible D gene is TRBD1 (5 bases). This CDR3 contains 15 residues. V was trimmed by 0 bases and J by 7 bases, leaving 11 bases between them. Germline CDR1 and CDR2: SGHRS and YFSETQ. DNA for the CDR3: TGCGCCAGCAGCTTGGCACAGGCGAAAAATTCACCCCTCCACTTT. This sequence encodes CASSLAQAKNSPLHF.

The rearrangement joins TRBV5-1 to TRBJ1-1; D is perhaps TRBD1 (6 bases). Trimming pared 2 bases from V and 2 bases from J, leaving 10 bases between. The CDR3 runs 14 residues. Germline V gene sequence: CDR1 SGHRS, CDR2 YFSETQ. The CDR3 sequence is CASSLQGDNTEAFF. CDR3 sequence (DNA): TGCGCCAGCAGCTTACAGGGTGACAACACTGAAGCTTTCTTT. The full variable domain, rest sourced from reference TRBV5-1 and TRBJ1-1, is KAGVTQTPRYLIKTRGQQVTLSCSPISGHRSVSWYQQTPGQGLQFLFEYFSETQRNKGNFPGRFSGRQFSNSRSEMNVSTLELGDSALYLCASSLQGDNTEAFFGQGTRLTVV.

The rearrangement uses TRBV12-3 or TRBV12-4 and TRBJ2-5, with unresolved D. V dropped 3 bases and J dropped 4 bases, with 9 bases sitting between them. The CDR3 runs 13 residues. For the CDR3, the DNA is TGTGCCAGCAGTTTTCGGCGAGGAGAGACCCAGTACTTC. Protein sequence: CASSFRRGETQYF.

CDR3: CASSYPWGSGPTDTQYF. The CDR3 region has the DNA TGTGCCAGCAGTTACCCTTGGGGTAGTGGTCCCACAGATACGCAGTATTTT. J is TRBJ2-3 and V is TRBV6-2 or TRBV6-3; D gene uncertain. The CDR3 spans 17 residues. V shed 2 bases and J shed 2 bases, with 17 bases lying between them. Per germline, CDR1 MNHEY and CDR2 SVGEGT.

The chain recombines TRBV19 with TRBJ2-5, with 8 bases fitting TRBD2. Germline CDR1 LNHDA, CDR2 SQIVND (reference sequence). After removal of 3 bases from V and 0 bases from J, the junction contained 6 bases not matched to a gene. CDR3 length: 16 amino acids. This CDR3 is CASSIRGSGDQETQYF. For the CDR3, the DNA is TGTGCCAGTAGTATTCGAGGTAGCGGGGACCAAGAGACCCAGTACTTC.

DNA of the CDR3: TGCAGCGTCCGTAAACTAGATTATGGCTACACCTTC. Amino acids: CSVRKLDYGYTF. The chain links TRBV29-1 to TRBJ1-2; D unclear. Germline CDR1 reads SQVTM; CDR2 reads ANQGSEA. V was pared by 6 bases and J by 5 bases, with 13 bases between. This CDR3 has 12 amino acids.

The chain recombines TRBV7-8 with TRBJ2-5; 12 bases are shared with TRBD2. V trimming: 2 bases; J trimming: 7 bases; junction bases outside the gene matches: 5. This CDR3 comprises 15 residues. The germline gives CDR1 SGHVS, CDR2 FQNEAQ. The CDR3 DNA is TGTGCCAGCAGCTTAAGGACTAGCGGGGCGAGGACCCAGTACTTC. This encodes CASSLRTSGARTQYF. The full variable domain, its missing parts supplied by reference TRBV7-8 and TRBJ2-5, is GAGVSQSPRYKVAKRGQDVALRCDPISGHVSLFWYQQALGQGPEFLTYFQNEAQLDKSGLPSDRFFAERPEGSVSTLKIQRTQQEDSAVYLCASSLRTSGARTQYFGPGTRLLVL.

The rearrangement uses TRBV5-1 and TRBJ2-1; 9 bases align to TRBD1. V dropped 3 bases and J dropped 6; count of bases not matched to a gene: 7. The germline gives CDR1 SGHRS, CDR2 YFSETQ. The CDR3 totals 15 residues. The CDR3, as DNA: TGCGCCAGCAGCTCCCGGACAGGGGAGTCCAATGAGCAGTTCTTC. It yields the protein CASSSRTGESNEQFF.

This clonotype is a singleton in its sample. The CDR3 loop is CASSNRDRGDTQYF. The CDR3 DNA is TGTGCCAGCAGTAACCGGGACAGGGGAGATACGCAGTATTTT. This chain links TRBV12-3 or TRBV12-4 with TRBJ2-3; 10 bases match TRBD1. The CDR3 has 14 residues. The ends lost 5 bases at V and 5 bases at J; junction bases unmatched: 4.

This chain uses TRBV19 with TRBJ1-1; 8 positions match TRBD1. The length of the CDR3 is 15 residues. Germline lookup yields CDR1 LNHDA and CDR2 SQIVND (reference sequence). J gave up 5 bases and V 7 bases, and 12 bases lay outside the gene matches. The CDR3 spells CASTPRTGWDTEAFF. In DNA form, the CDR3 reads TGTGCCAGTACCCCTCGGACAGGGTGGGATACTGAAGCTTTCTTT.

The table lists this clonotype with a count of one. The gene calls are TRBV14 and TRBJ2-5, with D perhaps TRBD1 (6 bases). V lost 4 bases and J 1 base, leaving 13 bases between the germline ends. The germline gives CDR1 SGHDN, CDR2 FVKESK. The CDR3 covers 15 residues. CDR3 bases: TGTGCCAGCAGCCTCCGGCTCAGGGGCCAAGAGACCCAGTACTTC. Translated: CASSLRLRGQETQYF.